This TCR beta chain was retrieved from a study of cytomegalovirus exposure and HLA in healthy donors. Findings and caveats of the study: Testing in vitro showed a few CMV-associated chains specific for CMV antigens. Most likely, a cluster of highly shared sequence variants arose as a sequencing artifact. Near-uniform donor sequencing depth was presumed by presence/absence analyses.

This clone was observed a few times. Its antigen is not identified. With 60 Vbeta and 13 Jbeta primers, the PCR was carried out. TCRdb's copy holds only in-frame clones and misses some; the assay was immunoSEQ multiplex PCR. The table lists some 98,000 clones, approximately 76% of them singletons. The sequenced material came from PBMCs. This receptor was identified in a man aged 35-49 years in good health and CMV-seronegative.

The CDR3 nucleotides are TGTGCCAGCAGACTGCGATCGACTAACTATGGCTACACCTTC. Protein sequence: CASRLRSTNYGYTF. The V gene is TRBV6-5, the J gene TRBJ1-2; D remains unclear. The V and J ends lost 6 bases and 0 bases respectively, with 11 bases between them. The CDR3 spans 14 residues. Germline values: CDR1 MNHEY, CDR2 SVGAGI.